Following are 32 T cell receptor beta chains from one sample sequenced in a study of cytomegalovirus exposure and HLA in healthy donors (dated by TCRdb to about 2017). Library construction relied on the immunoSEQ multiplex PCR assay. A mixture of 60 forward primers for TCR Vbeta segments and 13 reverse primers for TCR Jbeta segments was used in the multiplex PCR. Drawn from immuneACCESS, this table holds only the in-frame rearrangements with V and J called that TCRdb kept. Clones are partly lost; checked studies trace under half to an unresolved V gene and leave the rest unexplained. The sample yields about 160,000 clones; over 70% were counted once. The ten top clones hold approximately 1.5% of the sample. Material: PBMCs. All receptors come from a woman between 18 and 29 years old in good health and CMV-seronegative.

This clone was seen only once. The chain's CDR3 is CASSLHATANSGANVLTF. The CDR3 region has the DNA TGTGCCAGCAGCTTACACGCGACAGCTAACTCTGGGGCCAACGTCCTGACTTTC. The chain is built from TRBV7-2 and TRBJ2-6; D may be TRBD1 (5 bases). Germline V CDR1 and CDR2: SGHTA, FQGNSA. CDR3 length: 18 residues. Trimming removed 2 bases at V and 0 bases at J, with 14 bases between.

Comments on this clone: The junction departs from germline at one end; a sequencing error may be responsible. The chain is built from TRBV5-1 and TRBJ2-2; TRBD1 might be the D (6 bases). Germline V CDR1 and CDR2: SGHRS, YFSETQ. The CDR3 contains 15 residues. The CDR3 sequence: CASSLGTPNTGELFF. Here the CDR3 DNA reads TGCGCCAGCAGTTTGGGGACACCGAACACCGGGGAGCTGTTTTTT.

The rearrangement joins TRBV6-5 to TRBJ1-1; weak D call: TRBD1 (6 bases). Germline loops: CDR1 MNHEY, CDR2 SVGAGI. V lost 7 bases and J lost 5, with 14 bases in between. This CDR3 contains 13 residues. CDR3 residues: CASTSGARTEAFF. The CDR3 bases are TGTGCCAGCACTTCAGGGGCGCGTACTGAAGCTTTCTTT.

This sequence joins TRBV5-6 and TRBJ1-2, with D unresolved. CDR1 and CDR2 (germline): SGHDT, YYEEEE. V was trimmed by 4 bases and J by 2 bases, leaving 15 bases between them. The CDR3 contains 15 residues. The chain's CDR3 is CASSPGVAGNYGYTF. The CDR3 DNA reads as TGTGCCAGCAGCCCCGGTGTTGCAGGCAACTATGGCTACACCTTC.

This clone was picked up a small number of times. The V call is TRBV10-3, the J call TRBJ1-1; TRBD1 aligns across 8 bases. This CDR3 region has 12 residues. The germline CDR1 and CDR2 sequences are ENHRY and SYGVKD. V lost 9 bases to trimming and J lost 5 bases; unmatched junction nucleotides: 5. This CDR3 reads CAMSGGGTEAFF. DNA for the CDR3: TGTGCCATGTCAGGGGGCGGGACTGAAGCTTTCTTT.

V and J are TRBV4-1 and TRBJ2-6, with a tentative D call TRBD2 (6 bases). V was pared by 1 base and J by 1 base, with 11 bases between. Germline loops: CDR1 MGHRA, CDR2 YSYEKL. This CDR3 contains 17 residues. CDR3 in DNA: TGCGCCAGCAGCCAAGCGGAGGGCCGGTCTGGGGCCAACGTCCTGACTTTC. It yields the protein CASSQAEGRSGANVLTF.

This chain uses TRBV27 with TRBJ2-7; possibly TRBD1 for D (5 bases). This CDR3 is built from 14 residues. Germline V gives CDR1 MNHEY, CDR2 SMNVEV (reference sequence). V lost 7 bases, J lost 4 bases, and 17 bases lay in between. The CDR3 DNA sequence: TGTGCCAGCAAGATTAGGGCAGGGCGGTACGAGCAGTACTTC. This translates into CASKIRAGRYEQYF.

The chain has TRBV29-1 and TRBJ2-1; D unclear. The V gene's germline CDR1 is SQVTM and CDR2 ANQGSEA. V lost 7 bases, J lost 6 bases, and 13 bases lay in between. This CDR3 region has 12 residues. The CDR3 loop reads CSARGLFNEQFF. The CDR3 DNA reads TGCAGCGCCCGAGGTCTCTTCAATGAGCAGTTCTTC.

The rearrangement links TRBV7-6 to TRBJ1-4, with D hard to call. Germline V gene lookup returns CDR1 SGHVS and CDR2 FNYEAQ. The CDR3 covers 14 residues. Between the trimmed V and J ends, which lost 1 base and 6 bases, there was a span of 9 bases. The CDR3 spells CASSLVRFDEKLFF. CDR3 in DNA: TGTGCCAGCAGCTTAGTCCGGTTTGATGAAAAACTGTTTTTT.

This clone was seen a few times. The CDR3 region has the DNA TGTGCCAGCTCGCTCGGGGGGGGTTACGGGAATCAGCCCCAGCATTTT. Translating gives CASSLGGGYGNQPQHF. The chain uses TRBV2 and TRBJ1-5, with D tentatively TRBD1 (5 bases). The CDR3 contains 16 residues. Trimming removed 8 bases from V and 4 bases from J, with 21 bases in between. Germline V gives CDR1 SNHLY, CDR2 FYNNEI. The full variable domain, in which reference TRBV2 and TRBJ1-5 provide the parts outside the CDR3, is EPEVTQTPSHQVTQMGQEVILRCVPISNHLYFYWYRQILGQKVEFLVSFYNNEISEKSEIFDDQFSVERPDGSNFTLKIRSTKLEDSAMYFCASSLGGGYGNQPQHFGDGTRLSIL.

This chain uses TRBV6-6 with TRBJ1-5, with TRBD1 identical over 9 bases. V dropped 8 bases and J dropped 8; count of bases not matched to a gene: 7. Germline V lookup: CDR1 MNHNY, CDR2 SVGAGI (reference sequence). CDR3 length: 13 amino acids. The CDR3 reads CASYRGLGEPQHF. For the CDR3, the DNA is TGTGCCAGCTACAGGGGGCTTGGGGAGCCCCAGCATTTT.

This clone has a single count. The chain is built from TRBV5-1 and TRBJ1-2, with TRBD1 as a possible D gene (6 bases). The CDR3 runs to 13 residues. Deletions cut 4 bases from V and 2 bases from J, with 9 bases between. The V gene's germline CDR1 is SGHRS and CDR2 YFSETQ. CDR3 protein: CASSVTGNYGYTF. CDR3 coding DNA: TGCGCCAGCAGCGTTACAGGGAACTATGGCTACACCTTC. The full variable domain, rest sourced from reference TRBV5-1 and TRBJ1-2, is KAGVTQTPRYLIKTRGQQVTLSCSPISGHRSVSWYQQTPGQGLQFLFEYFSETQRNKGNFPGRFSGRQFSNSRSEMNVSTLELGDSALYLCASSVTGNYGYTFGSGTRLTVV.

The chain links TRBV4-1 to TRBJ1-5; TRBD1 aligns across 7 bases. This CDR3 contains 15 residues. J lost 2 bases, V lost 4 bases, and 5 bases had no gene match. CDR1 is MGHRA, CDR2 YSYEKL, per germline. CDR3 nucleotide sequence: TGCGCCAGCAGCCTTGGACAGGCCCGCAATCAGCCCCAGCATTTT. This translates into CASSLGQARNQPQHF.

This rearrangement joins TRBV25-1 to TRBJ2-1; 7 nucleotides align to TRBD1. Germline CDR1 and CDR2: MGHDK and SYGVNS. The length of the CDR3 is 14 residues. The J segment lost 0 bases and the V segment lost 8 bases, leaving 4 bases of the junction unmatched. The CDR3: CASVGQTSYNEQFF. The CDR3 coding sequence is TGTGCCAGCGTGGGACAGACCTCCTACAATGAGCAGTTCTTC.

The gene calls are TRBV9 and TRBJ1-3, with a possible D match to TRBD1 (5 bases). This CDR3 region has 17 residues. Trimming cost V 7 bases and J 0 bases, with 20 bases left between them. CDR1 and CDR2 from the germline V gene are SGDLS and YYNGEE. Written as DNA, the CDR3 is TGTGCCAGCCGAGGAGACAGACTGAAACCCTCTGGAAACACCATATATTTT. It yields the protein CASRGDRLKPSGNTIYF.

The chain uses TRBV4-1 and TRBJ2-7, with D hard to call. CDR1 is MGHRA, CDR2 YSYEKL, per germline. The CDR3 extends over 15 amino acids. The V and J ends lost 0 bases and 0 bases respectively, with 9 bases between them. The CDR3 loop reads CASSQDAVHSYEQYF. For the CDR3, the DNA is TGCGCCAGCAGCCAAGACGCAGTGCACTCCTACGAGCAGTACTTC.

The chain couples TRBV6-6 to TRBJ2-3; no clear D gene. This CDR3 spans 11 amino acids. Deletions cut 5 bases from V and 5 bases from J, with 5 bases between. Germline CDR1 MNHNY, CDR2 SVGAGI (reference sequence). This CDR3 reads CASSRRDTQYF. The CDR3 nucleotides read TGTGCCAGCAGTCGTAGAGATACGCAGTATTTT.

On this clone itself: Mismatch with germline at one junction end may stem from a read error. The rearrangement links TRBV4-1 to TRBJ2-4, with 7 positions matching TRBD2. This CDR3 has 16 amino acids. CDR1 MGHRA and CDR2 YSYEKL come from the germline V gene. The CDR3, as DNA: TGCGCCAGCCGTCAAGCAGCGGGGCTAGCCAAAAACAGTCAGTACTTC. Translating it yields CASRQAAGLAKNSQYF.

The V and J genes are TRBV5-1 and TRBJ2-7; D is perhaps TRBD1 (7 bases). CDR1 SGHRS and CDR2 YFSETQ come from the germline V gene. The CDR3 contains 14 residues. With 7 bases removed from V and 6 bases from J, the gap between germline ends came to 20 bases. The CDR3: CASGRPNQGGEQYF. The DNA for the CDR3 is TGCGCCAGCGGAAGGCCGAACCAGGGGGGCGAGCAGTACTTC.

The chain is built from TRBV10-1 and TRBJ2-3, with D uncertain. Germline CDR1 is WNHNN and CDR2 is SYGVQD (reference sequence). There are 11 residues in the CDR3. V was cut by 6 bases and J by 3 bases, with 4 bases left in between. This CDR3 is CASSRTDTQYF. The CDR3 bases are TGCGCCAGCAGCCGGACAGATACGCAGTATTTT.

The CDR3 spells CASSHGQGNQPQHF. The CDR3 region has the DNA TGTGCCAGCAGCCACGGACAGGGAAATCAGCCCCAGCATTTT. This chain links TRBV27 with TRBJ1-5, with 8 bases fitting TRBD1. Germline V CDR1 and CDR2: MNHEY, SMNVEV (reference sequence). V shed 6 bases and J 4 bases; nucleotides not matched to a gene: 5. This CDR3 has 14 amino acids.

The chain recombines TRBV27 with TRBJ1-5; TRBD1 aligns across 7 bases. This CDR3 contains 16 residues. V gave up 5 bases and J gave up 5 bases; unmatched junction bases: 12. CDR1 is MNHEY and CDR2 is SMNVEV in the germline V gene (reference sequence). For the CDR3, the DNA is TGTGCCAGCAGTCGGGGGCGACAGGGAACGGATCAGCCCCAGCATTTT. Its protein is CASSRGRQGTDQPQHF.

CDR3 sequence: CASSLARGRNEQYF. The CDR3 bases are TGCGCCAGCAGCTTGGCCAGGGGGCGGAACGAGCAGTACTTC. The chain couples TRBV5-1 to TRBJ2-7, with 8 bases that match TRBD1. V lost 0 bases and J lost 5; bases outside the gene matches: 4. CDR1 is SGHRS and CDR2 is YFSETQ in the germline V gene. The CDR3 covers 14 residues.

This chain joins TRBV4-1 and TRBJ2-2, with 7 bases aligning to TRBD1. J was trimmed by 3 bases and V by 0 bases; bases with no gene match: 7. The CDR3 consists of 17 residues. Germline V CDR1 and CDR2: MGHRA, YSYEKL. In DNA, the CDR3 is TGCGCCAGCAGCCAAGATAGCACAGGGGTATACACCGGGGAGCTGTTTTTT. Translating it yields CASSQDSTGVYTGELFF.

This clone was seen a handful of times. The chain couples TRBV28 to TRBJ2-3; 7 bases fit TRBD1. CDR1 and CDR2 (germline): MDHEN, SYDVKM. This CDR3 is built from 16 residues. With V trimmed by 2 bases and J by 8 bases, 13 bases remained unmatched. The CDR3 protein is CASSLRGGQLGGTQYF. The CDR3 DNA sequence: TGTGCCAGCAGTTTACGAGGGGGCCAACTAGGGGGTACGCAGTATTTT.

The V and J genes are TRBV7-8 and TRBJ2-7; D uncertain. V was pared by 3 bases and J by 6 bases, with 12 bases between. There are 13 residues in the CDR3. Per germline, CDR1 SGHVS and CDR2 FQNEAQ. CDR3 amino acids: CASSFRMPGEQYF. CDR3 coding DNA: TGTGCCAGCAGCTTCAGAATGCCTGGCGAGCAGTACTTC.

The chain links TRBV6-1 to TRBJ1-5; weak D call: TRBD1 (5 bases). V was shortened by 2 bases and J by 4 bases, with 21 bases between the two germline ends. CDR1 and CDR2 (germline): MNHNS, SASEGT. The CDR3 spans 18 residues. The CDR3 sequence is CASSELTPDSEVNQPQHF. CDR3 DNA: TGTGCCAGCAGTGAATTGACGCCTGACAGCGAAGTAAATCAGCCCCAGCATTTT.

The V call is TRBV5-4, the J call TRBJ2-1; 8 bases align to TRBD1. Per germline, CDR1 SGHNT and CDR2 YYREEE (reference sequence). V trimming: 4 bases; J trimming: 7 bases; junction bases outside the gene matches: 16. The CDR3 is made up of 17 amino acids. The CDR3 sequence is CASSPLDRAYPANEQFF. The CDR3 DNA is TGTGCCAGCAGCCCCCTGGACAGGGCCTATCCAGCGAATGAGCAGTTCTTC.

V gene TRBV2 combines with J gene TRBJ2-3, with a weak D call TRBD1 (5 bases). V lost 0 bases and J lost 2, with 18 bases in between. CDR3 length: 18 residues. The germline V gene has CDR1 SNHLY and CDR2 FYNNEI. Here the CDR3 reads CASSEAPSTGISTDTQYF. DNA of the CDR3: TGTGCCAGCAGTGAAGCCCCCTCCACAGGTATCTCCACAGATACGCAGTATTTT.

The V gene is TRBV18, the J gene TRBJ1-1; D possibly corresponds to TRBD1 (6 bases). The CDR3 runs to 14 residues. Trimming pared 3 bases from V and 4 bases from J, leaving 12 bases between. Germline assignment: CDR1 KGHSH and CDR2 LQKENI. The CDR3 loop is CASSPPQGPTEAFF. For the CDR3, the DNA is TGTGCCAGCTCACCGCCTCAGGGGCCCACTGAAGCTTTCTTT. The full variable domain, completed using reference TRBV18 and TRBJ1-1, is NAGVMQNPRHLVRRRGQEARLRCSPMKGHSHVYWYRQLPEEGLKFMVYLQKENIIDESGMPKERFSAEFPKEGPSILRIQQVVRGDSAAYFCASSPPQGPTEAFFGQGTRLTVV.

The chain combines TRBV7-6 with TRBJ1-4; D call uncertain. V lost 0 bases and J 14 bases, leaving 13 bases between the germline ends. Germline loops: CDR1 SGHVS, CDR2 FNYEAQ. CDR3 size: 13 residues. In nucleotides, the CDR3 is TGTGCCAGCAGCTTAGCCGAATCGGGAGGGCTGTTTTTT. This sequence encodes CASSLAESGGLFF.

The chain combines TRBV28 with TRBJ1-5; D unresolved. The CDR3 consists of 14 residues. Germline CDR1 reads MDHEN; CDR2 reads SYDVKM. The ends were cut back, 2 bases at V and 2 bases at J, with 7 bases in the middle. The CDR3 reads CASSLNGGNQPQHF. The CDR3 nucleotides are TGTGCCAGCAGTTTAAACGGGGGCAATCAGCCCCAGCATTTT. Full variable domain (missing parts from reference TRBV28 and TRBJ1-5): DVKVTQSSRYLVKRTGEKVFLECVQDMDHENMFWYRQDPGLGLRLIYFSYDVKMKEKGDIPEGYSVSREKKERFSLILESASTNQTSMYLCASSLNGGNQPQHFGDGTRLSIL.